What follows describes a single T cell receptor beta chain. The sample comes from a study of T cell responses to AZD1222 COVID-19 vaccine. This table comes from immunoSEQ multiplex PCR, and its TCRdb copy is limited to in-frame clones, with some not included. The sample contains 190,000 or so clones, just over 90% of which appear only once. This CDR3 is 14 amino acids long. CDR1 and CDR2 (germline): MNHNS, SASEGT. The trim removed 0 bases at V and 8 bases at J, leaving 4 bases unmatched. The chain recombines TRBV6-1 with TRBJ1-2; 9 bases line up with TRBD1. The receptor's source is an adult who received the AZD1222 COVID-19 vaccine. Sequenced here: peripheral blood, sampled 28 days after the second AZD1222 dose. The CDR3 is CASSEANRGRGYTF. The CDR3 region has the DNA TGTGCCAGCAGTGAAGCCAACAGGGGGCGAGGCTACACCTTC.